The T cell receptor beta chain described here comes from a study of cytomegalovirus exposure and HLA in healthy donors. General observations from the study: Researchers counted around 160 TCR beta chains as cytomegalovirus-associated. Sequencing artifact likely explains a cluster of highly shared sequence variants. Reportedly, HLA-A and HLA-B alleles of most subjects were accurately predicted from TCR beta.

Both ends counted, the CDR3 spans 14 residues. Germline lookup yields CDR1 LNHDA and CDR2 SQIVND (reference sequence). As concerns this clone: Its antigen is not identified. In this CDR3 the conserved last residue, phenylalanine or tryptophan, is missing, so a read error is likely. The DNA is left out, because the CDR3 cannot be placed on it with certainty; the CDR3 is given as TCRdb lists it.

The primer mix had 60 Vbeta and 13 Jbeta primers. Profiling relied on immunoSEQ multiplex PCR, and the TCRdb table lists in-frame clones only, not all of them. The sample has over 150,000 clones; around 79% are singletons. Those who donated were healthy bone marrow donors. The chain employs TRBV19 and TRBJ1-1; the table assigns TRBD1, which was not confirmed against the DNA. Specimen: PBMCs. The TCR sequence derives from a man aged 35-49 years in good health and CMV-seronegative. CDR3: CASRPGPGQSPRLA.